The clone carrying this T cell receptor (beta chain) has a single count. No antigen is known for it. The assay was immunoSEQ multiplex PCR, and TCRdb's table has in-frame clones only and misses some. This table has approximately 120,000 clones, 85% to 90% appearing once. Between the trimmed V and J ends, which lost 3 bases and 7 bases, there was a span of 11 bases. The CDR3 loop spans 13 amino acids. The germline V gene encodes CDR1 SGHNT and CDR2 YYREEE (reference sequence). The entry originates in a study of T cell responses to AZD1222 COVID-19 vaccine. Findings and caveats of the study: Spike-spanning, vaccine-associated CD4 TCRs were dominant at 160-218 and 743-854. Recipients of two AZD1222 doses showed rising Spike-specific TCR breadth and depth. Mostly white British, mostly female donors; authors suggested clonal diversity may be underestimated.

This receptor was taken from an adult who received the AZD1222 COVID-19 vaccine. The rearrangement joins TRBV5-4 to TRBJ1-5; no definite D call. Material: peripheral blood, obtained 28 days after the second AZD1222 dose. This chain's CDR3 is CASSSRPGQPQHF. The CDR3 nucleotides are TGTGCCAGCAGCTCCAGACCCGGGCAGCCCCAGCATTTT.